The sequence of this T cell receptor beta chain was determined in a study of blood T cell repertoires in COVID-19. In the study overall: Some COVID-19 samples were acute and others convalescent; all came from the United States, Italy and Spain. PBMCs, B-cell-depleted T cells, or T cells provided the cDNA or gDNA that made up the material.

Authors' data handling: Amplifying reference gene primers gave estimates of nucleated cell counts. Profiled with immunoSEQ multiplex PCR; TCRdb holds only in-frame clones, not every one. V and J calls and clone size are those listed in that table; D and trimming were worked out from the DNA. The sample includes roughly 700,000 clones, 85% to 90% of them seen just once. This clone appeared once. The V and J ends lost 6 bases and 8 bases, in that order; junction bases with no gene match: 12. CDR3 length: 15 residues. Germline CDR1 reads SNHLY; CDR2 reads FYNNEI. The receptor was isolated from a woman under 30 with acute or convalescent COVID-19. The sequenced sample was peripheral blood. V gene TRBV2 combines with J gene TRBJ1-4; 7 positions match TRBD1. The CDR3 loop is CASRPLDRPSEKLFF. The CDR3 coding sequence is TGTGCCAGCAGACCGCTGGACAGGCCGTCCGAAAAACTGTTTTTT.